This TCR beta chain was sequenced in a study of T cell responses to AZD1222 COVID-19 vaccine (dated by TCRdb to about 2021). The study in broad terms: TCR sequencing was performed for 230 to 250 trial participants, of whom around 200 were given two doses of AZD1222 and around 26 were given two doses of MenACWY control vaccine. Enrollment into the trials was organized by age into subgroups of 18-55, 56-69 and 70-plus years, and those subgroups contained roughly 160, 29 and 62 TCR-sequenced participants, respectively.

The CDR3 regions of human TCRbeta chains were analyzed by immunosequencing. The published analysis was carried out like this. TCRs in the repertoires were matched against a reference library of SARS-CoV-2-specific TCRs that had been generated with the MIRA antigen-specificity platform. Breadth meant the fraction of unique TCRs that were SARS-CoV-2-associated, whereas depth meant the fraction of total T cells that were SARS-CoV-2-associated. Using the MIRA data, each spike-specific TCR was mapped to the spike region that the TCR reacts to and placed in a CD4 or CD8 class. Log10-transformed breadth and depth values were compared by one-way ANOVA with Sidak's multiple comparisons tests. The table comes from immuneACCESS by way of TCRdb, which keeps in-frame sequences with V and J called. Part of the clones is missing from these tables; in studies checked, under half for an unresolved V gene and the rest for unknown reasons. That table is the source of V, J and clone size, and D and trimming were worked out from the DNA. The sample table lists 100,000 or so clones, about 89% of them with a count of one. About a tenth of the sample belongs to the ten largest clones.

Read against the paper, the sample's time point label means: about 28 days (+/-7) after the second vaccine dose. AZD1222 recipients whose second dose came at about 4 weeks and those whose second dose came at about 12 weeks were combined into one group, since spike-specific TCR depth and breadth did not differ between the two schedules. The vaccinee samples were drawn from two UK trials, COV001 and COV002, one of which was a single-blind randomized controlled phase 2/3 trial testing AZD1222 (ChAdOx1 nCoV-19) in healthy adults. For TCRbeta chain sequencing, PBMC samples from trial participants were taken at day 0 and at day 28 after the second dose. Here is what the overall study found, with its caveats: Participants were mostly white British, with more females than males. The authors suggested clonal diversity may have been underestimated. The 56-69-year group was small, and its depth increase did not reach significance, likely because of low power. Conclusions about previously exposed vaccinees are limited because only six or seven AZD1222 recipients were SARS-CoV-2 seropositive at baseline. Because no day 14 peak-response samples were available, repertoires were characterized only after the peak T cell response. Reportedly, close to half of the unique spike-specific TCRs recognized epitopes lying outside the regions that are mutated in the B.1.351 and B.1.1.7 variants. After two AZD1222 doses, spike-specific TCR breadth and depth were significantly higher than at day 0 and than in MenACWY recipients. The vaccine-associated CD4 TCRs covered the entire spike protein, and the dominant responses fell in regions 160-218 and 743-854.

For this clone: What antigen it recognizes has not been identified. Per-base quality was not reported, and no clone a single base away is much larger than it.

The receptor's source is an adult who received the AZD1222 COVID-19 vaccine. The specimen was peripheral blood, collected 28 days after the second AZD1222 dose.

The DNA sequence is as follows: TGTGCCAGCAGTGAAGGTAGCGGGGGGAACACCGGGGAGCTGTTTTTT. The encoded protein is CASSEGSGGNTGELFF. The V gene is TRBV2 and the J gene is TRBJ2-2, with TRBD2 identical over 9 junction bases. Trimming takes 1 base off V and 1 base off J; junction bases not matched to a gene: 1. From a lookup of the germline V gene, CDR1 and CDR2 are SNHLY and FYNNEI. The CDR3 spans 16 residues, from the cysteine through the phenylalanine. This entry keeps only the CDR3 DNA: 48 bases, framed from base 1.